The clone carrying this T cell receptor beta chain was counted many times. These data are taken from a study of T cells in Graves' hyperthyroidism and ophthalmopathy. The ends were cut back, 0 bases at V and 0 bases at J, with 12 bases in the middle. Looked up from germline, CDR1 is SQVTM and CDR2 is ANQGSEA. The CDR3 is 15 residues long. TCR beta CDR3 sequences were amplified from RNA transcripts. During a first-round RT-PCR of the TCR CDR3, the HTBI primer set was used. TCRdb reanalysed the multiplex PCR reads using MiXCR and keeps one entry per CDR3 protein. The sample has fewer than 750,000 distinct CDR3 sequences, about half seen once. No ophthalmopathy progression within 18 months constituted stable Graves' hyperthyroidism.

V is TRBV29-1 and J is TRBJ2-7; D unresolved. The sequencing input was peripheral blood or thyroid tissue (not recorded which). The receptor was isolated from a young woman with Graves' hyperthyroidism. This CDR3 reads CSVEEDTQSSYEQYF. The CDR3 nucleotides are TGCAGCGTTGAAGAAGACACCCAGAGCTCCTACGAGCAGTACTTC.